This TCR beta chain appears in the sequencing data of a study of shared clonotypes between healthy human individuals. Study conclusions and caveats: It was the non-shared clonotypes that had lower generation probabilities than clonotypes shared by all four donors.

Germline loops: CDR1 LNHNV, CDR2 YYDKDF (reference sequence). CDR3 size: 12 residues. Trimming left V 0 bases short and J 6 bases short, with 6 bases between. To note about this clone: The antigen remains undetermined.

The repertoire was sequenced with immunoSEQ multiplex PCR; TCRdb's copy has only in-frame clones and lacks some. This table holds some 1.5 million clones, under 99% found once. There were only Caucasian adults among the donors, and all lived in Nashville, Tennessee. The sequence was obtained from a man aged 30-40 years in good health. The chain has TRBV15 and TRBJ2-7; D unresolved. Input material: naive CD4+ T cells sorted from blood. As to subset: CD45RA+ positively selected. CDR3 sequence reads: CATSRDFTEQYF. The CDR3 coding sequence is TGTGCCACCAGCAGAGATTTCACCGAGCAGTACTTC.